This is a list of T cell receptor beta chains from one sample in a study of cytotoxic CD8 clonotypes in ibrutinib-treated CLL. The method was immunoSEQ multiplex PCR; TCRdb's version includes in-frame clones alone and lacks a portion of them. The profile covers about 140,000 clones, with about 76% appearing a single time and 5.1% taken by the ten largest. Sample: PBMCs, taken after 24 months of ibrutinib treatment. These receptors were collected from a human donor with chronic lymphocytic leukemia. The CDR3 runs from the conserved cysteine through the conserved F or W. Fields, in order: clone size, D gene, J gene, V gene, CDR3 protein, CDR3 DNA. The D gene is left open where the match is weak. Size is omitted from some rows. Given values are once, few, many or a class for expanded clones.

abundance: few; d_gene: TRBD1; j_gene: TRBJ1-5; v_gene: TRBV19; CDR3aa: CASTLSGQGDGQPQHF; CDR3nt: TGTGCCAGTACCCTATCGGGACAGGGGGACGGTCAGCCCCAGCATTTT
abundance: .; d_gene: .; j_gene: TRBJ2-5; v_gene: TRBV5-1; CDR3aa: CASSTQDPEETQYF; CDR3nt: TGCGCCAGCAGCACGCAGGACCCTGAAGAGACCCAGTACTTC
abundance: .; d_gene: TRBD1; j_gene: TRBJ1-4; v_gene: TRBV18; CDR3aa: CASSAGQGATNEKLFF; CDR3nt: TGTGCCAGCTCAGCGGGACAGGGGGCAACTAATGAAAAACTGTTTTTT
abundance: .; d_gene: .; j_gene: TRBJ1-5; v_gene: TRBV6-5; CDR3aa: CASSRTLSNQPQHF; CDR3nt: TGTGCCAGCAGCCGGACCCTAAGCAATCAGCCCCAGCATTTT
abundance: .; d_gene: TRBD1; j_gene: TRBJ2-7; v_gene: TRBV27; CDR3aa: CASSLSSRGDRAYEQYF; CDR3nt: TGTGCCAGCAGTTTATCCTCCCGGGGGGACAGGGCCTACGAGCAGTACTTC
abundance: .; d_gene: .; j_gene: TRBJ1-1; v_gene: TRBV27; CDR3aa: CASRKLNTEAFF; CDR3nt: TGTGCCAGCAGGAAACTGAACACTGAAGCTTTCTTT
abundance: .; d_gene: .; j_gene: TRBJ1-2; v_gene: TRBV28; CDR3aa: CASSPLYPQGYTF; CDR3nt: TGTGCCAGCAGTCCCCTTTATCCTCAGGGCTACACCTTC
abundance: .; d_gene: .; j_gene: TRBJ1-2; v_gene: TRBV6-5; CDR3aa: CASSLLREGYGYTF; CDR3nt: TGTGCCAGCAGCTTACTCCGGGAGGGCTATGGCTACACCTTC
abundance: .; d_gene: .; j_gene: TRBJ1-6; v_gene: TRBV6-5; CDR3aa: CASGVDGGSPLHF; CDR3nt: TGTGCCAGCGGGGTCGACGGGGGTTCACCCCTCCACTTT
abundance: .; d_gene: .; j_gene: TRBJ1-2; v_gene: TRBV5-4; CDR3aa: CASSLESPLAYTF; CDR3nt: TGTGCCAGCAGCTTGGAATCGCCTTTAGCCTACACCTTC
abundance: once; d_gene: .; j_gene: TRBJ2-7; v_gene: TRBV27; CDR3aa: CASSPSVPSYEQYF; CDR3nt: TGTGCCAGCAGTCCCTCAGTCCCCTCCTACGAGCAGTACTTC
abundance: once; d_gene: .; j_gene: TRBJ2-3; v_gene: TRBV5-8; CDR3aa: CASSLGLRASTDTQYF; CDR3nt: TGTGCCAGCAGCTTGGGGCTGCGTGCTAGCACAGATACGCAGTATTTT
abundance: .; d_gene: TRBD1; j_gene: TRBJ2-7; v_gene: TRBV19; CDR3aa: CASSIGGGSTYEQYF; CDR3nt: TGTGCCAGTAGTATAGGAGGGGGCAGCACCTACGAGCAGTACTTC
abundance: .; d_gene: .; j_gene: TRBJ1-1; v_gene: TRBV5-1; CDR3aa: CASSPGDLNTEAFF; CDR3nt: TGCGCCAGCAGCCCGGGAGACCTGAACACTGAAGCTTTCTTT
abundance: .; d_gene: .; j_gene: TRBJ2-7; v_gene: TRBV7-8; CDR3aa: CASSFPAGGPSSYEQYF; CDR3nt: TGTGCCAGCAGCTTTCCCGCCGGGGGCCCAAGCTCCTACGAGCAGTACTTC
abundance: .; d_gene: .; j_gene: TRBJ1-6; v_gene: TRBV7-9; CDR3aa: CASSPNRVESPLHF; CDR3nt: TGTGCCAGCAGCCCCAACAGGGTAGAGTCACCCCTCCACTTT